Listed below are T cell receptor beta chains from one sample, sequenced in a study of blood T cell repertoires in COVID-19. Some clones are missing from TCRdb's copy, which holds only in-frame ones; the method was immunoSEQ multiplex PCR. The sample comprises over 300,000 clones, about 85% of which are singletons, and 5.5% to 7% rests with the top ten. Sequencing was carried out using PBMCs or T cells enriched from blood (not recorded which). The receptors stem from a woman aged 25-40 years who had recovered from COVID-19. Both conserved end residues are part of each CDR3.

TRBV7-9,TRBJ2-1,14,CASSSTEPYNEQFF
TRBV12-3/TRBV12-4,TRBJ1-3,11,CASTVPGTGSF
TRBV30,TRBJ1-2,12,CAGLDQGNGYTF
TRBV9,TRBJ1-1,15,CASSVVSTGGTEAFF
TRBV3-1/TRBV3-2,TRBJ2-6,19,CASSQLLVLSDLGANVLTF
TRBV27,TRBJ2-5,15,CASSPYRDSQETQYF
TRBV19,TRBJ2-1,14,CATTPGLPMNEQFF
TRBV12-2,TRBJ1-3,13,CASRPRGGNTIYF
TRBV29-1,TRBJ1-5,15,CSVETGGAGNQPQHF
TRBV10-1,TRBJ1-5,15,CASSPTGKSNQPQHF
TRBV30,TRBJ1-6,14,CAGHGLSYNSPLHF
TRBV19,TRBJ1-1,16,CASRDWTRRTTVEAFF
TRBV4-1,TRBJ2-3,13,CASSQGAADTQYF
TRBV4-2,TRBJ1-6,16,CASSQDPTSYNSPLHF
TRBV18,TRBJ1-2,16,CASSPRVQPSEYGYTF
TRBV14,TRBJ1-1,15,CASSQEAGLRTEAFF
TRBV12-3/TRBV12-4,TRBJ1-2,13,CASRPGGLSGYTF
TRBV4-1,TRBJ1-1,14,CASSPTGGVTEAFF
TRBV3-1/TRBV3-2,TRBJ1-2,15,CASSQGLTANYGYTF
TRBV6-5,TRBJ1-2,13,CASSYKGAGGYTF
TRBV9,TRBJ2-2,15,CASSAGGLGTGELFF
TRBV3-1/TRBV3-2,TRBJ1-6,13,CASSQNRGLALHF
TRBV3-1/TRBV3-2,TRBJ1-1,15,CASSPYPGGDTEAFF
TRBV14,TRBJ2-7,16,CASSQVPRTGTYEQYF
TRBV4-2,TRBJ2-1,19,CASSQEGLAGGPKYNEQFF
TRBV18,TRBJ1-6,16,CASSLRDRGFGSPLHF
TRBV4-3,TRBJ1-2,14,CASSQDRHIYGYTF
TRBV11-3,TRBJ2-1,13,CASSLGGDGEQFF
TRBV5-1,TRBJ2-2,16,CASSNPGGVDTGELFF
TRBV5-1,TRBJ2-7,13,CASSLVTGVEQYF
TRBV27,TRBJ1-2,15,CASSLAGAQVYGYTF
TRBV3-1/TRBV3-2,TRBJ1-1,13,CASSQSYGTEAFF
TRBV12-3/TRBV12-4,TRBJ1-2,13,CASSQPGTGGYTF
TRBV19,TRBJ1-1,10,CASSSYKAFF
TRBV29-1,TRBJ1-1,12,CSVEPGGTEAFF
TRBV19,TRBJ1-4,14,CASSITTTNEKLFF
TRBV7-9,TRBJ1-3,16,CASSLNSFPSGNTIYF
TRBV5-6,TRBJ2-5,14,CASSLAVLQETQYF
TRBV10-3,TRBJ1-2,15,CAIGQRTGVESGYTF
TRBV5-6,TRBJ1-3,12,CASSGSGNTIYF
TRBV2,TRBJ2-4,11,CASSASDIQYF
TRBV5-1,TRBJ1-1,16,CASSPGGQGPGTEAFF
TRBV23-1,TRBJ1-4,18,CASSPAVRLGGRHEKLFF
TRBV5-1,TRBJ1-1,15,CASSSQTGENTEAFF
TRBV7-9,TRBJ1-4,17,CASSLAFGIPTNEKLFF
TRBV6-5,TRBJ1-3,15,CASRSTGAAGNTIYF